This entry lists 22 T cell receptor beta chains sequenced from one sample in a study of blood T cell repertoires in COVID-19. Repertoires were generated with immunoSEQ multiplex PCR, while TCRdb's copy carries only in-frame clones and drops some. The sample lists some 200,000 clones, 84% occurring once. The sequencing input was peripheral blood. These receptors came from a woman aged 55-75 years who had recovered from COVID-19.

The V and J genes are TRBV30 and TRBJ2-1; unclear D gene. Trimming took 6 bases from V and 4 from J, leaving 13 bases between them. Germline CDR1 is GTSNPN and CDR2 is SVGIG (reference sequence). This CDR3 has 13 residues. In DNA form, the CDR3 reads TGTGCCTGCCTATCCGCCAAATACAATGAGCAGTTCTTC. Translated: CACLSAKYNEQFF.

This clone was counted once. CDR3 protein: CAISDSQGQETQYF. The CDR3 nucleotides read TGTGCCATCAGTGACTCACAGGGGCAAGAGACCCAGTACTTC. The chain joins TRBV10-3 to TRBJ2-5; 7 bases match TRBD1. The ends lost 3 bases at V and 2 bases at J; junction bases unmatched: 3. Germline values: CDR1 ENHRY, CDR2 SYGVKD. This CDR3 region has 14 residues.

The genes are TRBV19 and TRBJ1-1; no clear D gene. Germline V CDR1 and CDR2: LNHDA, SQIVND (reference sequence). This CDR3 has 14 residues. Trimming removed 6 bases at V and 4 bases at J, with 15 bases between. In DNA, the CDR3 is TGTGCCAGTAGCCTCGCAACAGAGGGCACTGAAGCTTTCTTT. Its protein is CASSLATEGTEAFF.

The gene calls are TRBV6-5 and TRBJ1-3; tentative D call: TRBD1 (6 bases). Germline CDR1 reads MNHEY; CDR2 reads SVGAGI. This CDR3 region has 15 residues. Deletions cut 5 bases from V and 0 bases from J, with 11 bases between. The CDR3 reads CASSPTGFSGNTIYF. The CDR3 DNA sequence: TGTGCCAGCAGTCCGACAGGATTCTCTGGAAACACCATATATTTT.

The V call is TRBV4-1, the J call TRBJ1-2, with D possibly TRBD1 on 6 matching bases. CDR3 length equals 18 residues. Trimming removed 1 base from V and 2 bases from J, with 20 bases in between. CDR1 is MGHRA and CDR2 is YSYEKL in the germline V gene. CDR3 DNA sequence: TGCGCCAGCAGCCAAGGCCTCAGGGGTTCAAAGGCCAACTATGGCTACACCTTC. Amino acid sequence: CASSQGLRGSKANYGYTF.

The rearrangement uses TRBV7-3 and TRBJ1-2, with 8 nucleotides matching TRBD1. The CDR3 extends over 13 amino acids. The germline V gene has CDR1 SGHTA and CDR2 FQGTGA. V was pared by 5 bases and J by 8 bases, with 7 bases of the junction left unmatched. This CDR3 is CASSRTGREGYTF. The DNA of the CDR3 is TGTGCCAGCAGCCGGACAGGGAGAGAAGGCTACACCTTC.

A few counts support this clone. CDR3 sequence reads: CASSPRGSSGGASEQFF. CDR3 nucleotides: TGTGCCAGCAGCCCCCGGGGAAGTAGCGGGGGGGCCTCCGAGCAGTTCTTC. This sequence joins TRBV7-8 and TRBJ2-1; 11 positions agree with TRBD2. V gave up 5 bases and J gave up 10 bases; unmatched junction bases: 16. This CDR3 comprises 17 residues. Germline CDR1 and CDR2: SGHVS and FQNEAQ.

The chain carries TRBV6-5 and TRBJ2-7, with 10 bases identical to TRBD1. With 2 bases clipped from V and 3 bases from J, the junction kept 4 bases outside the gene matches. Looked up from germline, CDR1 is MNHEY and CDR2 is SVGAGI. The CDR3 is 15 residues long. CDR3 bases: TGTGCCAGCAGTTACGGGACAGGGGCTGTCTACGAGCAGTACTTC. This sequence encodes CASSYGTGAVYEQYF.

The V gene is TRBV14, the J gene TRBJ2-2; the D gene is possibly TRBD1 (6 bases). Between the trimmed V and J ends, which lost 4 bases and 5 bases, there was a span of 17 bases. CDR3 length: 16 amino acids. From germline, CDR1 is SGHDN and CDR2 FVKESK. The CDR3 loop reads CASSLFTGSITGELFF. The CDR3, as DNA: TGTGCCAGCAGCCTCTTCACAGGGAGTATAACCGGGGAGCTGTTTTTT.

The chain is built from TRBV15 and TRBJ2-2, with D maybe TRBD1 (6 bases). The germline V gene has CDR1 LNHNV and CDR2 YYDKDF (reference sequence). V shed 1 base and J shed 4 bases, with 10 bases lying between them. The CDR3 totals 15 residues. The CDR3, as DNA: TGTGCCACCAGCAGAGGGGGGCAGAGCACCGGGGAGCTGTTTTTT. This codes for CATSRGGQSTGELFF.

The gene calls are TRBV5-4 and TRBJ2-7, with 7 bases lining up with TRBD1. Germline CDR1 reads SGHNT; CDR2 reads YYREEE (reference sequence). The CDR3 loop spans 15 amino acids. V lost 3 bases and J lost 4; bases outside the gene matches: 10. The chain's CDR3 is CASSSTGTVLYEQYF. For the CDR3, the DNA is TGTGCCAGCAGCTCTACCGGGACAGTCTTATACGAGCAGTACTTC.

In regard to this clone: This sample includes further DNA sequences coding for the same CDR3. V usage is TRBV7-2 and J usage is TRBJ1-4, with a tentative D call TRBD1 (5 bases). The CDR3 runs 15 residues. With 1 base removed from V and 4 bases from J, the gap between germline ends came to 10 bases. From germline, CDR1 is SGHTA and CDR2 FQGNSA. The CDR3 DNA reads TGTGCCAGCAGCTTAGTTACAGGCCTTAATGAAAAACTGTTTTTT. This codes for CASSLVTGLNEKLFF.

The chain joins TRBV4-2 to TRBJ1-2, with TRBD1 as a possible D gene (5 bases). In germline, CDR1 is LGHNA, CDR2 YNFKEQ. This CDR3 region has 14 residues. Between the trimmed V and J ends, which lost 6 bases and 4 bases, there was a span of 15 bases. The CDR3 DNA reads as TGTGCCAGCAGTGGAGGGGAATATTTCTATGGCTACACCTTC. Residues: CASSGGEYFYGYTF.

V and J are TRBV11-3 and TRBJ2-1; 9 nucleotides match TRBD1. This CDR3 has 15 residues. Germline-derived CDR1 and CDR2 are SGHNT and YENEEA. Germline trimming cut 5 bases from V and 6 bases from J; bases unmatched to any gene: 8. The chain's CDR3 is CASSPGTGKRNEQFF. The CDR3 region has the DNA TGTGCCAGCAGCCCCGGGACAGGGAAACGCAATGAGCAGTTCTTC.

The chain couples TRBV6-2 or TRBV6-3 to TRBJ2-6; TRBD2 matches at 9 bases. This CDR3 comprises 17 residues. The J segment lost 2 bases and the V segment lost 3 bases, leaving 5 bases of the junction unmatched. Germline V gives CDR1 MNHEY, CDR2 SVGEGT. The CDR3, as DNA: TGTGCCAGCAGTTATCTGGCGGGGGGGCCTGGGGCCAACGTCCTGACTTTC. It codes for CASSYLAGGPGANVLTF.

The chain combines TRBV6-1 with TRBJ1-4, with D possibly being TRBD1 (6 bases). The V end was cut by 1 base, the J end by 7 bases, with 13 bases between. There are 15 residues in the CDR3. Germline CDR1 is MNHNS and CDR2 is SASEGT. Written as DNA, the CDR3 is TGTGCCAGCAGTGAAGACCCAGGGGAGTCTGAAAAACTGTTTTTT. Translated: CASSEDPGESEKLFF.

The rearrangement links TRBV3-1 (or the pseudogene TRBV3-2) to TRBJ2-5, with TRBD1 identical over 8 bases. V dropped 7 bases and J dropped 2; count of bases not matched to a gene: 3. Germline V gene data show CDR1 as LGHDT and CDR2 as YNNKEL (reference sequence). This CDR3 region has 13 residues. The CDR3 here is CASKWTGQETQYF. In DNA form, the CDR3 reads TGTGCCAGCAAATGGACAGGGCAAGAGACCCAGTACTTC.

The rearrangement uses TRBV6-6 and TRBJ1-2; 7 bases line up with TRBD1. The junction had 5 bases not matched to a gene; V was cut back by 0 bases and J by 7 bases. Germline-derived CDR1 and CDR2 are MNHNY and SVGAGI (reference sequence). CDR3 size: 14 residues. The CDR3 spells CASSYSSRDSGYTF. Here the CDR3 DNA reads TGTGCCAGCAGTTACTCGAGCAGGGACAGTGGCTACACCTTC.

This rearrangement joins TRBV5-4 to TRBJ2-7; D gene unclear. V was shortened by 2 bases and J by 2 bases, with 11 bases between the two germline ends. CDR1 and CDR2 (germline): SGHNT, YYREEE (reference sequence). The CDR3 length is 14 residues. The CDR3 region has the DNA TGTGCCAGCAGCTTACTATCGGATACCTACGAGCAGTACTTC. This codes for CASSLLSDTYEQYF.

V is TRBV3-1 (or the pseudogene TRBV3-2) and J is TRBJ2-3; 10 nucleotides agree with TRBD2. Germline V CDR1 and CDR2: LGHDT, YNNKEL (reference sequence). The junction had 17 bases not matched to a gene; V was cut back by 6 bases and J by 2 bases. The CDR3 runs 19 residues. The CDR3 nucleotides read TGTGCCAGCAGTCGTGACACCCCCGGGACTAGCGCCCTCACAGATACGCAGTATTTT. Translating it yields CASSRDTPGTSALTDTQYF.

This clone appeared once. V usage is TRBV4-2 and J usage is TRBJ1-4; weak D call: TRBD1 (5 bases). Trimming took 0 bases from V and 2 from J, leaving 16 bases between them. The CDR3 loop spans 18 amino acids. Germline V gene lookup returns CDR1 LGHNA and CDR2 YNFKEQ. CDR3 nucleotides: TGTGCCAGCAGCCAAGAGGGGGGAGGGTATGCCACTAATGAAAAACTGTTTTTT. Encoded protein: CASSQEGGGYATNEKLFF.

The CDR3 protein is CASSQETGGFYGYTF. In DNA, the CDR3 is TGTGCCAGCAGCCAAGAAACAGGGGGCTTTTATGGCTACACCTTC. This chain connects TRBV4-2 to TRBJ1-2; 9 positions match TRBD1. The CDR3 consists of 15 residues. Germline CDR1 reads LGHNA; CDR2 reads YNFKEQ. J gave up 5 bases and V 0 bases, and 4 bases lay outside the gene matches.